This is a list of T cell receptor beta chains from one sample in a study of cytomegalovirus exposure and HLA in healthy donors. Assay: immunoSEQ multiplex PCR; the TCRdb copy retains only in-frame clones and omits some. The profile covers approximately 190,000 clones, with 70% to 80% appearing a single time and roughly 13% taken by the ten largest. Sample: PBMCs. The receptors derive from a woman aged 25 to 39 in good health and CMV-seropositive. Each CDR3 is given with its conserved first and last residue. The order of the fields is clone size, V gene, D gene, CDR3 length, J gene, CDR3 protein, CDR3 DNA. D genes are given only for firm matches. Not every row has a clone size; where given, it reads once, few, many or a size class.

abundance: .
v_gene: TRBV19
d_gene: TRBD1
len: 17
j_gene: TRBJ2-4
CDR3aa: CASILLTGEGDKNIQYF
CDR3nt: TGTGCCAGTATCCTTTTAACAGGGGAAGGGGACAAAAACATTCAGTACTTC

abundance: .
v_gene: TRBV4-2
d_gene: TRBD2
len: 17
j_gene: TRBJ2-7
CDR3aa: CASSQLIAGGRGYEQYF
CDR3nt: TGTGCCAGCAGCCAACTTATAGCGGGAGGGCGGGGCTACGAGCAGTACTTC

abundance: .
v_gene: TRBV10-3
d_gene: .
len: 16
j_gene: TRBJ1-1
CDR3aa: CAISESSLSGNTEAFF
CDR3nt: TGTGCCATCAGTGAGTCTTCTTTGTCAGGAAACACTGAAGCTTTCTTT

abundance: .
v_gene: TRBV6-9
d_gene: .
len: 14
j_gene: TRBJ2-7
CDR3aa: CASGVGGRSYEQYF
CDR3nt: TGTGCCAGTGGGGTGGGGGGAAGGTCCTACGAGCAGTACTTC

abundance: once
v_gene: TRBV28
d_gene: .
len: 14
j_gene: TRBJ1-1
CDR3aa: CASSPSDKGTEAFF
CDR3nt: TGTGCCAGCAGTCCCTCGGACAAGGGCACTGAAGCTTTCTTT

abundance: .
v_gene: TRBV7-2
d_gene: .
len: 15
j_gene: TRBJ1-4
CDR3aa: CASSLIGHFNEKLFF
CDR3nt: TGTGCCAGCAGCTTAATAGGACACTTTAATGAAAAACTGTTTTTT

abundance: .
v_gene: TRBV7-2
d_gene: .
len: 13
j_gene: TRBJ2-3
CDR3aa: CASSLATGDTQYF
CDR3nt: TGTGCCAGCAGCCTAGCCACGGGGGATACGCAGTATTTT

abundance: .
v_gene: TRBV10-3
d_gene: TRBD2
len: 15
j_gene: TRBJ2-7
CDR3aa: CAISESLAGGYEQYF
CDR3nt: TGTGCCATCAGTGAGTCGCTGGCGGGAGGGTACGAGCAGTACTTC

abundance: .
v_gene: TRBV7-9
d_gene: TRBD1
len: 14
j_gene: TRBJ1-1
CDR3aa: CASSLGGTGGLAFF
CDR3nt: TGTGCCAGCAGCTTGGGGGGGACAGGGGGCTTGGCTTTCTTT

abundance: .
v_gene: TRBV19
d_gene: .
len: 16
j_gene: TRBJ2-6
CDR3aa: CASSIALPSGANVLTF
CDR3nt: TGTGCCAGTAGTATCGCCCTACCATCTGGGGCCAACGTCCTGACTTTC

abundance: .
v_gene: TRBV7-8
d_gene: TRBD2
len: 16
j_gene: TRBJ2-7
CDR3aa: CASSLAGTSGRYEQYF
CDR3nt: TGTGCCAGCAGCTTAGCAGGGACTAGCGGGAGATACGAGCAGTACTTC

abundance: .
v_gene: TRBV4-1
d_gene: TRBD2
len: 16
j_gene: TRBJ2-1
CDR3aa: CASSQLGLKPYNEQFF
CDR3nt: TGCGCCAGCAGCCAATTGGGACTAAAACCTTACAATGAGCAGTTCTTC

abundance: .
v_gene: TRBV4-3
d_gene: .
len: 15
j_gene: TRBJ1-2
CDR3aa: CASSHTPYRDNGYTF
CDR3nt: TGCGCCAGCAGCCATACTCCGTACAGGGACAATGGCTACACCTTC

abundance: .
v_gene: TRBV5-1
d_gene: TRBD2
len: 14
j_gene: TRBJ2-5
CDR3aa: CASTFGRVGETQYF
CDR3nt: TGCGCCAGCACCTTCGGGAGGGTTGGAGAGACCCAGTACTTC

abundance: .
v_gene: TRBV9
d_gene: TRBD1
len: 17
j_gene: TRBJ1-3
CDR3aa: CASSEEPSAGGGNTIYF
CDR3nt: TGTGCCAGCAGTGAAGAACCCTCCGCAGGGGGCGGAAACACCATATATTTT

abundance: .
v_gene: TRBV5-1
d_gene: .
len: 15
j_gene: TRBJ2-2
CDR3aa: CASSLVGRGTRELFF
CDR3nt: TGCGCCAGCAGCTTGGTTGGCAGGGGTACCCGGGAGCTGTTTTTT

abundance: once
v_gene: TRBV18
d_gene: .
len: 13
j_gene: TRBJ1-1
CDR3aa: CASSPPGGTEAFF
CDR3nt: TGTGCCAGCTCACCTCCAGGTGGTACTGAAGCTTTCTTT

abundance: .
v_gene: TRBV27
d_gene: TRBD1
len: 14
j_gene: TRBJ1-1
CDR3aa: CASRLQGKDTEAFF
CDR3nt: TGTGCCAGCAGGTTACAGGGGAAGGACACTGAAGCTTTCTTT

abundance: few
v_gene: TRBV11-3
d_gene: .
len: 13
j_gene: TRBJ2-7
CDR3aa: CASSLYRNYEQYF
CDR3nt: TGTGCCAGCAGCTTGTACAGGAACTACGAGCAGTACTTC

abundance: .
v_gene: TRBV7-9
d_gene: TRBD1
len: 13
j_gene: TRBJ1-2
CDR3aa: CASSFPTGAGYTF
CDR3nt: TGTGCCAGCAGCTTTCCCACAGGGGCGGGCTACACCTTC

abundance: .
v_gene: TRBV2
d_gene: TRBD2
len: 17
j_gene: TRBJ2-1
CDR3aa: CASSEAGLAGGYNEQFF
CDR3nt: TGTGCCAGCAGTGAAGCTGGACTAGCGGGGGGATACAATGAGCAGTTCTTC

abundance: .
v_gene: TRBV28
d_gene: .
len: 15
j_gene: TRBJ2-2
CDR3aa: CASSLGLGQVGELFF
CDR3nt: TGTGCCAGCAGTTTGGGACTGGGGCAGGTCGGGGAGCTGTTTTTT

abundance: .
v_gene: TRBV5-1
d_gene: TRBD2
len: 17
j_gene: TRBJ2-1
CDR3aa: CASSLVRGGNYYNEQFF
CDR3nt: TGCGCCAGCAGCTTGGTTCGGGGGGGAAACTACTACAATGAGCAGTTCTTC

abundance: .
v_gene: TRBV19
d_gene: TRBD1
len: 14
j_gene: TRBJ1-1
CDR3aa: CASSIQGGIGEAFF
CDR3nt: TGTGCCAGTAGTATTCAGGGGGGCATAGGAGAAGCTTTCTTT

abundance: .
v_gene: TRBV7-9
d_gene: TRBD2
len: 19
j_gene: TRBJ2-4
CDR3aa: CASSVEWTGRAIAKNIQYF
CDR3nt: TGTGCCAGCAGCGTAGAATGGACCGGGAGGGCCATAGCCAAAAACATTCAGTACTTC

abundance: .
v_gene: TRBV27
d_gene: .
len: 15
j_gene: TRBJ2-2
CDR3aa: CASSLSGLSGGELFF
CDR3nt: TGTGCCAGCAGTTTATCTGGACTCAGTGGAGGGGAGCTGTTTTTT

abundance: .
v_gene: TRBV7-8
d_gene: TRBD1
len: 18
j_gene: TRBJ1-5
CDR3aa: CASSGDRGQGYSNQPQHF
CDR3nt: TGTGCCAGCAGCGGAGACAGGGGGCAGGGGTATAGCAATCAGCCCCAGCATTTT

abundance: few
v_gene: TRBV30
d_gene: TRBD1
len: 14
j_gene: TRBJ1-3
CDR3aa: CAWSFQGAGNTIYF
CDR3nt: TGTGCCTGGAGTTTCCAGGGGGCTGGAAACACCATATATTTT

abundance: .
v_gene: TRBV7-9
d_gene: .
len: 14
j_gene: TRBJ1-2
CDR3aa: CASSSSGEAYGYTF
CDR3nt: TGTGCCAGCAGCTCCTCCGGAGAGGCATATGGCTACACCTTC

abundance: few
v_gene: TRBV11-2
d_gene: TRBD1
len: 13
j_gene: TRBJ1-1
CDR3aa: CASSFDRDTEAFF
CDR3nt: TGTGCCAGCAGCTTCGACAGGGACACTGAAGCTTTCTTT

abundance: few
v_gene: TRBV5-4
d_gene: TRBD1
len: 14
j_gene: TRBJ2-3
CDR3aa: CASRGTASTDTQYF
CDR3nt: TGTGCCAGCAGGGGGACAGCTAGCACAGATACGCAGTATTTT

abundance: .
v_gene: TRBV6-5
d_gene: .
len: 15
j_gene: TRBJ1-1
CDR3aa: CASSYSTTGQTEAFF
CDR3nt: TGTGCCAGCAGTTACTCGACAACAGGGCAGACTGAAGCTTTCTTT

abundance: .
v_gene: TRBV7-9
d_gene: TRBD1
len: 15
j_gene: TRBJ1-1
CDR3aa: CASSPPGQGMAEAFF
CDR3nt: TGTGCCAGCAGCCCTCCGGGACAGGGAATGGCTGAAGCTTTCTTT

abundance: .
v_gene: TRBV7-2
d_gene: .
len: 12
j_gene: TRBJ2-7
CDR3aa: CASSLEPGEQYF
CDR3nt: TGTGCCAGCAGCTTAGAGCCGGGCGAGCAGTACTTC

abundance: once
v_gene: TRBV14
d_gene: TRBD2
len: 15
j_gene: TRBJ2-1
CDR3aa: CASSQARGGRNEQFF
CDR3nt: TGTGCCAGCAGCCAAGCACGGGGGGGCCGGAATGAGCAGTTCTTC

abundance: .
v_gene: TRBV4-2
d_gene: TRBD2
len: 18
j_gene: TRBJ2-2
CDR3aa: CASSQDILQRENTGELFF
CDR3nt: TGTGCCAGCAGCCAAGACATTCTTCAGCGGGAGAACACCGGGGAGCTGTTTTTT

abundance: .
v_gene: TRBV6-4
d_gene: .
len: 15
j_gene: TRBJ2-5
CDR3aa: CASSDPDSHQETQYF
CDR3nt: TGTGCCAGCAGTGACCCTGACAGTCACCAAGAGACCCAGTACTTC

abundance: .
v_gene: TRBV18
d_gene: .
len: 15
j_gene: TRBJ1-5
CDR3aa: CASSPPGGSDQPQHF
CDR3nt: TGTGCCAGCTCCCCTCCCGGAGGGTCTGATCAGCCCCAGCATTTT

abundance: .
v_gene: TRBV7-2
d_gene: TRBD1
len: 18
j_gene: TRBJ1-2
CDR3aa: CASSRGSTGGTTNYGYTF
CDR3nt: TGTGCCAGCAGCCGGGGGTCCACAGGGGGCACGACTAACTATGGCTACACCTTC

abundance: .
v_gene: TRBV25-1
d_gene: TRBD2
len: 15
j_gene: TRBJ2-1
CDR3aa: CASSGPGLAIDGQFF
CDR3nt: TGTGCCAGCAGTGGGCCGGGACTAGCAATCGATGGGCAGTTCTTC